This passage covers 8 T cell receptor beta chains from one sample sequenced in a study of blood T cell repertoires in COVID-19. The repertoire was sequenced with immunoSEQ multiplex PCR; TCRdb's copy has only in-frame clones and lacks some. Among about 120,000 clones listed, approximately 87% were seen once. The sequenced sample was peripheral blood. All receptors come from a man aged 60-69 years with acute or convalescent COVID-19.

The rearrangement links TRBV13 to TRBJ2-7; maybe TRBD1 (5 bases). CDR1 and CDR2 (germline): PRHDT, FYEKMQ (reference sequence). This CDR3 comprises 13 residues. V was trimmed by 5 bases and J by 6 bases, leaving 14 bases between them. CDR3 bases: TGTGCCAGCAGCCTGCGGACATCGTCCGAGCAGTACTTC. Encoded protein: CASSLRTSSEQYF.

V is TRBV7-3 and J is TRBJ2-7, with 8 bases identical to TRBD2. The V segment lost 3 bases and the J segment 5 bases; nucleotides outside the gene matches: 3. This CDR3 comprises 13 residues. Per germline, CDR1 SGHTA and CDR2 FQGTGA. This chain's CDR3 is CASSFSGSNEQYF. CDR3 in DNA: TGTGCCAGCAGCTTCAGCGGGAGCAACGAGCAGTACTTC.

The V call is TRBV18, the J call TRBJ2-5; D is uncertain. The CDR3 length is 14 residues. Trimming removed 4 bases at V and 2 bases at J, with 11 bases between. Germline values: CDR1 KGHSH, CDR2 LQKENI. DNA for the CDR3: TGTGCCAGCTCACAGAGTGCCTCGCAAGAGACCCAGTACTTC. Protein product: CASSQSASQETQYF.

This chain links TRBV30 with TRBJ1-2; TRBD1 is a possible D gene (6 bases). The CDR3 covers 12 residues. Trimming cost V 1 base and J 6 bases, with 9 bases left between them. The V gene's germline CDR1 is GTSNPN and CDR2 SVGIG (reference sequence). CDR3 sequence: CAWSGTVHGYTF. For the CDR3, the DNA is TGTGCCTGGAGTGGGACAGTTCATGGCTACACCTTC.

The rearrangement links TRBV10-3 to TRBJ2-4; TRBD2 matches 7 bases. This CDR3 has 16 amino acids. V dropped 3 bases and J dropped 3; count of bases not matched to a gene: 8. Germline V lookup: CDR1 ENHRY, CDR2 SYGVKD. CDR3 in DNA: TGTGCCATCAGTGATTGGGAGCGCGGGGGCAAAAACATTCAGTACTTC. Translation: CAISDWERGGKNIQYF.

This clone was recorded many times. The rearrangement uses TRBV6-5 and TRBJ1-1, with 8 bases identical to TRBD1. Per germline, CDR1 MNHEY and CDR2 SVGAGI. This CDR3 region has 14 residues. Trimming cost V 3 bases and J 6 bases; bases outside gene matches: 6. The CDR3 nucleotides are TGTGCCAGCAGTTATCAGGACAGGGATTCTGAAGCTTTCTTT. This encodes CASSYQDRDSEAFF.

Only one count was recorded for this clone. The same CDR3 is also encoded by other DNA sequences in this sample. The chain carries TRBV3-1 (or the pseudogene TRBV3-2) and TRBJ2-3; D might be TRBD2 (6 bases). Trimming left V 2 bases short and J 1 base short, with 10 bases between. The germline gives CDR1 LGHDT, CDR2 YNNKEL (reference sequence). The CDR3 runs to 15 residues. The CDR3 DNA follows: TGTGCCAGCAGCCAATCGGGAGCAGGCACAGATACGCAGTATTTT. It specifies CASSQSGAGTDTQYF.

The rearrangement uses TRBV9 and TRBJ2-7, with a weak D call TRBD2 (6 bases). This CDR3 comprises 15 residues. CDR1 SGDLS and CDR2 YYNGEE come from the germline V gene. V lost 4 bases and J lost 6, with 20 bases in between. The CDR3 DNA is TGTGCCAGCAGCCCATTCGGGGGAGCTTGGTCCGAGCAGTACTTC. Amino acids: CASSPFGGAWSEQYF. The complete variable domain, with remaining parts taken from reference TRBV9 and TRBJ2-7, reads DSGVTQTPKHLITATGQRVTLRCSPRSGDLSVYWYQQSLDQGLQFLIQYYNGEERAKGNILERFSAQQFPDLHSELNLSSLELGDSALYFCASSPFGGAWSEQYFGPGTRLTVT.